This T cell receptor beta chain was profiled in a study of shared clonotypes between healthy human individuals (TCRdb year 2020). Notes on the research overall: Two women and a few men aged 18 to 49 years were included in the cohort. For each donor, three plates each were used for CD4 naive and CD4 memory, two plates were used for CD8 naive, and one plate was used for CD8 memory. To estimate repertoire size and how much clonotypes are shared between individuals, the study performed deep sequencing of blood TCR repertoires from about five healthy adults. Libraries were prepared and TCR repertoires were sequenced by different laboratories using diverse techniques, in order to increase sequencing depth and limit assay-specific biases. Per donor, leukapheresis produced somewhere between about 0.8 and 9 billion PBMCs. Points the paper makes about the study in general: Compared with non-shared clonotypes, the clonotypes found in all four sorted-subset donors had higher generation probabilities. Sharing across four donors was observed for approximately 4.6% of naive CD4, about 3.2% of naive CD8, over 2% of memory CD4, and about 0.4% of memory CD8 clonotypes. The small number of donors limited the genetic and exposure-history diversity represented. Even with the large sequencing depth, rarefaction of the sorted-subset datasets indicated that sequencing was incomplete. Based on pairwise subsampling, the degree of clonotype sharing among donors was expected to be affected by sequencing depth. Only blood was sampled, and tissue TCR repertoires likely differ from those in blood. Naive subsets generally had larger estimated clonotype richness than memory subsets did.

Donors were healthy HIV-negative adults with no recently reported acute infections or vaccinations. All donors were Caucasian adults living in Nashville, Tennessee, USA. CD4+ T cells were enriched by magnetic negative selection; naive cells were then positively selected on CD45RA, and the negative fraction formed the memory subset. After blood collection by leukapheresis, PBMCs were isolated using Ficoll-Histopaque density gradient centrifugation and then cryopreserved in the vapor phase of liquid nitrogen. Analytical flow cytometry was used to check the purity and quantity of every magnetically sorted T cell population. Genomic DNA was isolated from every sorted fraction and measured by UV absorbance on a Nanodrop 2000c. The CDR3 starts with the cysteine, ends with the phenylalanine, and has 16 residues. Only CDR3 DNA is held: 48 bases, read in frame from base 1. Trimming leaves V shorter by 1 base and J shorter by 6 bases, with the junction holding 8 bases beyond the gene matches. CDR1 is given as SGHTS and CDR2 as YDEGEE, both from the germline V gene.

Points on this clone: The antigen this receptor binds is unknown. Per-base qualities were not stored, and no clone one base away is much larger.

Using the deep immunoSEQ assay, TCR CDR3 regions were amplified from genomic DNA by multiplex PCR. Extracted genomic DNA from each cell subset was distributed evenly across all wells of several immunoSEQ 96-well plates, and each plate was treated as a replicate. For sorted subsets, 200 to 250 ng genomic DNA, equal to 30,000 to 35,000 T cell genomes, was loaded into each replicate PCR. The purified libraries were quantified using a Qubit 3.0 fluorometer, sized with a Bioanalyzer 2100, and then quantified again using the KAPA Library Quantification kit. Each immunoSEQ 96-well plate was sequenced on its own single-read 150-cycle Illumina NextSeq 550 flow cell. As for how the authors treated the data: Because only junctional sequences without quality scores were contained in the immunoSEQ output, filtering matching that applied to full-length reads could not be performed. Sequences were annotated with PyIR, a Python wrapper for IgBLAST v1.9, and V/J genes and CDR3 were assigned using IMGT germline references. Any read was removed if the V/J assignment was weak (E-value above 1e-6), the CDR3 was missing, or the read contained stop codons, out-of-frame junctions, or ambiguous translated residues. V3J clonotypes were defined by identical inferred V gene, J gene, and CDR3 amino acid sequence. The percentage overlap between two repertoires was calculated by dividing the number of shared unique clonotypes by the size of the smaller repertoire. Three approaches were used to assess repertoire richness: RTK rarefaction, the Chao1 estimator, and Recon v2.1 estimates of unobserved clonotypes. OLGA was used to compute generation probabilities for all TCRbeta clonotypes that the gDNA method yielded from a handful of donors. The table was pulled from immuneACCESS by TCRdb, which kept in-frame rearrangements only. Such tables lose some clones; where checked, under half of the loss comes from unresolved V genes, and the rest has no known cause. D and trimming come from the DNA, and the V and J calls and clone size come from that table. Recorded for this sample are a few million clones; roughly nine tenths of them occurred a single time. The ten largest clonotypes hold 0.11% to 0.15% of the sample.

The rearranged segments are TRBV5-8 and TRBJ2-1; 9 junctional bases match TRBD2. The sequence was collected from a young man in good health. Specimen: naive CD4+ T cells sorted from blood. The cell subset or site label of this sample denotes: CD45RA+ positively selected. The CDR3 protein is CASSLFSGSWSNEQFF. The DNA reads TGTGCCAGCAGCTTGTTTAGCGGGAGCTGGAGCAATGAGCAGTTCTTC.